The clone carrying this T cell receptor (beta chain) was detected ten times or more. Its antigen remains unknown. This record belongs to a study of early T cells in non-severe SARS-CoV-2 infection. Points from the study as a whole: Sequences matched to VDJdb favored anti-spike CD8 responses, while private and CD4 specificities were missed.

TCRdb independently ran MiXCR on the 5' RACE reads; one entry per CDR3 protein. This table has about 26,000 distinct CDR3 sequences, approximately 5% appearing once. There are 13 residues in the CDR3. Germline assignment: CDR1 DFQATT and CDR2 SNEGSKA (reference sequence). V lost 5 bases and J lost 0, with 11 bases in between. The clonotype comes from an adult who was a healthcare worker with PCR-confirmed SARS-CoV-2 infection or an uninfected control (not recorded which). Sample: whole blood. The chain combines TRBV20-1 with TRBJ2-7; a possible D gene is TRBD2 (5 bases). CDR3: CSAETGSSYEQYF. As DNA, the CDR3 is TGCAGTGCTGAGACGGGAAGCTCCTACGAGCAGTACTTC.